Listed here are 16 T cell receptor beta chains from one sample, sequenced in a study of blood T cell repertoires in COVID-19. The assay was immunoSEQ multiplex PCR, and TCRdb's table has in-frame clones only and misses some. The table lists about 240,000 clones, approximately 82% of them singletons. Sample: peripheral blood. The receptors shown here come from a woman under 30 with acute or convalescent COVID-19.

The sample holds a few counts of this clone. The chain links TRBV7-2 to TRBJ1-4; a possible D gene is TRBD1 (5 bases). This CDR3 is built from 15 residues. Trimming shortened V by 1 base and J by 8 bases, and 14 bases separated the two germline ends. In germline, CDR1 is SGHTA, CDR2 FQGNSA. The CDR3 is CASSLGPGPTEKLFF. CDR3 nucleotides: TGTGCCAGCAGCTTAGGCCCAGGGCCCACGGAAAAACTGTTTTTT.

The chain recombines TRBV27 with TRBJ2-7; 12 nucleotides align to TRBD2. Germline loops: CDR1 MNHEY, CDR2 SMNVEV (reference sequence). The CDR3 consists of 15 residues. V was clipped by 6 bases and J by 6 bases; unmatched bases: 9. CDR3 nucleotides: TGTGCCAGCAGAAGTACAGGACTAGCGGGACTCGAGCAGTACTTC. Translating it yields CASRSTGLAGLEQYF.

The rearrangement joins TRBV20-1 to TRBJ2-1, with D hard to call. The CDR3 consists of 11 residues. Trimming pared 2 bases from V and 6 bases from J, leaving 5 bases between. Germline loops: CDR1 DFQATT, CDR2 SNEGSKA (reference sequence). CDR3 protein: CSARYVNEQFF. The CDR3 DNA reads as TGCAGTGCTAGATATGTCAATGAGCAGTTCTTC.

The V call is TRBV7-2, the J call TRBJ2-5; TRBD1 is a possible D gene (6 bases). The CDR3 runs to 14 residues. Germline values: CDR1 SGHTA, CDR2 FQGNSA. V lost 3 bases and J lost 4, with 12 bases in between. CDR3 nucleotides: TGTGCCAGCAGCTTGATAGGCAGGGGAGAGACCCAGTACTTC. Its protein is CASSLIGRGETQYF.

The chain has TRBV28 and TRBJ1-2; D ambiguous. The CDR3 is 11 residues long. The ends were cut back, 6 bases at V and 4 bases at J, with 6 bases in the middle. In germline, CDR1 is MDHEN, CDR2 SYDVKM. CDR3: CASSHTYGYTF. For the CDR3, the DNA is TGTGCCAGCAGCCACACCTATGGCTACACCTTC.

In its sample, this clone was seen once. The V call is TRBV5-6, the J call TRBJ2-3; D unresolved. The length of the CDR3 is 14 residues. Trimming took off 0 bases at V and 2 bases at J, with 7 bases between the two ends. From germline, CDR1 is SGHDT and CDR2 YYEEEE. The DNA of the CDR3 is TGTGCCAGCAGCTTGGCTCTGTACACAGATACGCAGTATTTT. It codes for CASSLALYTDTQYF.

The chain employs TRBV5-1 and TRBJ2-7; the D gene is possibly TRBD1 (8 bases). The CDR3 sequence is 15 residues long. CDR1 SGHRS and CDR2 YFSETQ come from the germline V gene. The V and J ends lost 4 bases and 2 bases respectively, with 16 bases between them. CDR3 residues: CASSPNRGGAYEQYF. The DNA of the CDR3 is TGCGCCAGCAGCCCAAACAGGGGGGGAGCCTACGAGCAGTACTTC.

This chain uses TRBV5-6 with TRBJ2-3; D is uncertain. V shed 0 bases and J shed 3 bases, with 8 bases lying between them. CDR3 length equals 14 residues. From germline, CDR1 is SGHDT and CDR2 YYEEEE. The CDR3 loop is CASSLGQFTDTQYF. The CDR3 coding sequence is TGTGCCAGCAGCTTGGGCCAGTTTACAGATACGCAGTATTTT.

The rearrangement joins TRBV4-3 to TRBJ1-1, with a weak D call TRBD1 (5 bases). The ends were cut back, 0 bases at V and 2 bases at J, with 13 bases in the middle. Per the germline V gene, CDR1 is LGHNA and CDR2 is YSLEER. CDR3 length: 16 amino acids. CDR3 sequence: CASSQDRGRVNTEAFF. CDR3 in DNA: TGCGCCAGCAGCCAAGATCGAGGCAGGGTTAACACTGAAGCTTTCTTT.

V usage is TRBV5-1 and J usage is TRBJ1-1, with D tentatively TRBD1 (5 bases). The CDR3 is 13 residues long. Per germline, CDR1 SGHRS and CDR2 YFSETQ. V lost 5 bases and J lost 0, with 8 bases in between. This CDR3 reads CASRSGLNTEAFF. The CDR3 region has the DNA TGCGCCAGCAGATCAGGGTTGAACACTGAAGCTTTCTTT.

The chain recombines TRBV4-3 with TRBJ2-1; TRBD2 matches 7 bases. Looked up from germline, CDR1 is LGHNA and CDR2 is YSLEER. The V gene end was trimmed by 3 bases and the J gene end by 12 bases; junction bases not matched to a gene: 20. This CDR3 has 17 residues. The CDR3 nucleotides read TGCGCCAGCAGCCAGGGCCGAGGACTAGGGGCCATATTGGGGCAGTTCTTC. Amino acids: CASSQGRGLGAILGQFF.

V gene TRBV19 combines with J gene TRBJ1-2, with 7 bases lining up with TRBD1. Trimming removed 6 bases from V and 3 bases from J; junction bases left unmatched: 13. CDR3 size: 16 residues. Germline V lookup: CDR1 LNHDA, CDR2 SQIVND (reference sequence). The CDR3 sequence: CASSIGSGQSYYGYTF. The CDR3 DNA reads as TGTGCCAGTAGCATTGGTTCGGGACAGTCCTACTATGGCTACACCTTC. Looking up the rest from reference TRBV19 and TRBJ1-2 gives the full variable domain: DGGITQSPKYLFRKEGQNVTLSCEQNLNHDAMYWYRQDPGQGLRLIYYSQIVNDFQKGDIAEGYSVSREKKESFPLTVTSAQKNPTAFYLCASSIGSGQSYYGYTFGSGTRLTVV.

V gene TRBV27 combines with J gene TRBJ2-1; perhaps TRBD2 as D (6 bases). This CDR3 is built from 14 residues. The ends were cut back, 8 bases at V and 4 bases at J, with 15 bases in the middle. Germline CDR1 is MNHEY and CDR2 is SMNVEV (reference sequence). The DNA of the CDR3 is TGTGCCAGCTCGATCTTTGCGGGGTACAATGAGCAGTTCTTC. Translated: CASSIFAGYNEQFF.

Comments on this clone: Compared with germline, one end of the junction differs, possibly owing to a read error. This chain links TRBV11-1 with TRBJ2-7, with D perhaps matching TRBD1 (6 bases). Germline lookup yields CDR1 SGHAT and CDR2 FQDESV (reference sequence). CDR3 length: 14 residues. CDR3 residues: CASSTPGHPYGQYF. The DNA for the CDR3 is TGTGCCAGCAGCACCCCGGGACACCCCTACGGGCAGTACTTC.

This sequence joins TRBV25-1 and TRBJ1-5; D gene ambiguous. Germline V lookup: CDR1 MGHDK, CDR2 SYGVNS. The length of the CDR3 is 12 residues. Trimming took off 6 bases at V and 4 bases at J, with 7 bases between the two ends. CDR3 protein: CASRAQNQPQHF. The DNA for the CDR3 is TGTGCCAGCAGGGCCCAAAATCAGCCCCAGCATTTT.

This chain connects TRBV27 to TRBJ2-1, with D perhaps matching TRBD2 (6 bases). Trimming stripped 2 bases from V and 5 bases from J, with 10 bases between. The CDR3 is 14 residues long. CDR1 is MNHEY and CDR2 is SMNVEV in the germline V gene (reference sequence). This chain's CDR3 is CASSLAGSHNEQFF. The CDR3 DNA follows: TGTGCCAGCAGTTTAGCGGGATCTCACAATGAGCAGTTCTTC.